Below are 32 T cell receptor beta chains sequenced from a single sample in a study of T cells in Graves' hyperthyroidism and ophthalmopathy. There were TCR beta CDR3 regions amplified from RNA transcripts. A first-round RT-PCR of the TCR CDR3 used the HTBI primer set. Each CDR3 protein is one row after TCRdb ran MiXCR on the multiplex PCR reads. The table shows about 270,000 distinct CDR3 sequences, with 22% occurring only once. The sample consisted of blood. The receptors were gathered from a man aged 25 to 40 with Graves' ophthalmopathy.

The chain couples TRBV6-1 to TRBJ2-4, with TRBD1 as a possible D gene (5 bases). Germline V CDR1 and CDR2: MNHNS, SASEGT. Trimming left V 6 bases short and J 3 bases short, with 18 bases between. CDR3 length: 16 residues. The CDR3: CASRLGRVFGKNIQYF. CDR3 in DNA: TGTGCCAGCAGGCTCGGCAGGGTGTTTGGCAAAAACATTCAGTACTTC.

This clonotype was picked up many times. This chain links TRBV20-1 with TRBJ2-1; 7 bases fit TRBD2. With 5 bases clipped from V and 4 bases from J, the junction kept 5 bases outside the gene matches. Germline V gives CDR1 DFQATT, CDR2 SNEGSKA (reference sequence). This CDR3 has 13 residues. As DNA, the CDR3 is TGCAGTGCTCCCGGGACTACTTACAATGAGCAGTTCTTC. Its protein product is CSAPGTTYNEQFF.

This clonotype was seen at least ten times. The V and J genes are TRBV20-1 and TRBJ1-2; D not resolved. Germline values: CDR1 DFQATT, CDR2 SNEGSKA (reference sequence). Trimming removed 1 base from V and 3 bases from J, with 6 bases in between. The CDR3 covers 12 residues. The CDR3 is CSARGYDYGYTF. The CDR3 nucleotides are TGCAGTGCTAGAGGGTACGACTATGGCTACACCTTC.

The rearrangement joins TRBV9 to TRBJ2-1; 12 bases are shared with TRBD1. Trimming cost V 3 bases and J 4 bases; bases outside gene matches: 5. CDR1 and CDR2 (germline): SGDLS, YYNGEE. The CDR3 is 16 amino acids. This CDR3 is CASSAGTGGVYNEQFF. The CDR3 nucleotides are TGTGCCAGCAGCGCAGGGACAGGGGGCGTATACAATGAGCAGTTCTTC.

In its sample, this clonotype was seen a few times. The chain joins TRBV28 to TRBJ2-2; the match to TRBD2 covers 13 bases. The germline gives CDR1 MDHEN, CDR2 SYDVKM. The CDR3 is made up of 16 amino acids. V was clipped by 5 bases and J by 6 bases; unmatched bases: 6. The CDR3 DNA reads as TGTGCCAGCAGTGCGGGACTAGCGGGAAGGGCCGGGGAGCTGTTTTTT. Its protein is CASSAGLAGRAGELFF.

This clonotype was recorded a few times. The gene calls are TRBV3-1 and TRBJ2-1; 9 nucleotides match TRBD2. V shed 4 bases and J 2 bases; nucleotides not matched to a gene: 3. There are 15 residues in the CDR3. In germline, CDR1 is LGHDT, CDR2 YNNKEL (reference sequence). In DNA, the CDR3 is TGTGCCAGCAGCCGTGCTAGCGGGACCTACAATGAGCAGTTCTTC. As protein: CASSRASGTYNEQFF.

The chain couples TRBV20-1 to TRBJ2-3; the match to TRBD2 covers 7 bases. CDR1 and CDR2 (germline): DFQATT, SNEGSKA (reference sequence). This CDR3 has 14 amino acids. With 6 bases clipped from V and 2 bases from J, the junction kept 8 bases outside the gene matches. This CDR3 is CSAGGYLTTDTQYF. The CDR3, as DNA: TGCAGTGCCGGGGGGTATCTCACCACAGATACGCAGTATTTT.

This clonotype was seen at least ten times. The rearrangement uses TRBV18 and TRBJ2-1; the D is unclear. This CDR3 has 12 residues. Trimming stripped 3 bases from V and 8 bases from J, with 8 bases between. Germline V gives CDR1 KGHSH, CDR2 LQKENI. The CDR3 region is CASSPGSYEQFF. For the CDR3, the DNA is TGTGCCAGCTCACCCGGGTCCTATGAGCAGTTCTTC.

In this sample, this clonotype turned up a few times. The gene calls are TRBV18 and TRBJ1-1; TRBD1 matches at 9 bases. There are 16 residues in the CDR3. V was clipped by 5 bases and J by 4 bases; unmatched bases: 11. Germline V CDR1 and CDR2: KGHSH, LQKENI. The CDR3 DNA is TGTGCCAGCTCAGCTTCCGGGACAGGGTCGACCACTGAAGCTTTCTTT. It encodes CASSASGTGSTTEAFF. Full variable domain (missing parts from reference TRBV18 and TRBJ1-1): NAGVMQNPRHLVRRRGQEARLRCSPMKGHSHVYWYRQLPEEGLKFMVYLQKENIIDESGMPKERFSAEFPKEGPSILRIQQVVRGDSAAYFCASSASGTGSTTEAFFGQGTRLTVV.

The sample holds many counts of this clonotype. This chain links TRBV28 with TRBJ2-7; the D call may be TRBD1 or TRBD2 (5 bases each). The CDR3 sequence is 12 residues long. Germline CDR1 and CDR2: MDHEN and SYDVKM. Trimming took off 7 bases at V and 3 bases at J, with 10 bases between the two ends. The DNA of the CDR3 is TGTGCCAGCACCAGGGACCTCTACGAGCAGTACTTC. Translation: CASTRDLYEQYF.

This chain joins TRBV18 and TRBJ2-1, with 8 bases matching TRBD2. CDR3 length: 16 residues. With 3 bases clipped from V and 7 bases from J, the junction kept 11 bases outside the gene matches. Germline V lookup: CDR1 KGHSH, CDR2 LQKENI. The CDR3 reads CASSPSSLAGRNEQFF. For the CDR3, the DNA is TGTGCCAGCTCACCCTCGAGTCTAGCGGGTCGGAATGAGCAGTTCTTC.

The CDR3 spells CASSPPITDTQYF. The CDR3 DNA follows: TGTGCCAGCAGCCCGCCGATCACAGATACGCAGTATTTT. This sequence joins TRBV9 and TRBJ2-3; D ambiguous. V was pared by 4 bases and J by 2 bases, with 8 bases between. CDR3 length equals 13 residues. Germline loops: CDR1 SGDLS, CDR2 YYNGEE. Variable domain in full (rest from reference TRBV9 and TRBJ2-3): DSGVTQTPKHLITATGQRVTLRCSPRSGDLSVYWYQQSLDQGLQFLIQYYNGEERAKGNILERFSAQQFPDLHSELNLSSLELGDSALYFCASSPPITDTQYFGPGTRLTVL.

The chain employs TRBV2 and TRBJ2-5; no reliable D call. From germline, CDR1 is SNHLY and CDR2 FYNNEI. V was pared by 3 bases and J by 2 bases, with 10 bases between. The length of the CDR3 is 14 residues. The DNA of the CDR3 is TGTGCCAGCAGTGACAGTCGCTCGCAAGAGACCCAGTACTTC. Protein sequence: CASSDSRSQETQYF.

This clonotype was detected many times. This rearrangement joins TRBV7-2 to TRBJ2-1, with TRBD1 identical over 7 bases. Germline V gene lookup returns CDR1 SGHTA and CDR2 FQGNSA. J lost 2 bases, V lost 5 bases, and 6 bases had no gene match. The CDR3 runs 15 residues. As DNA, the CDR3 is TGTGCCAGCAGCAGATCGGGACAGACCTACAATGAGCAGTTCTTC. Translating gives CASSRSGQTYNEQFF.

This clonotype was observed a few times. The chain has TRBV20-1 and TRBJ2-1; 7 bases are shared with TRBD1. CDR1 is DFQATT and CDR2 is SNEGSKA in the germline V gene (reference sequence). Trimming at V came to 0 bases and at J to 4 bases, leaving 3 bases not matched to a gene. The length of the CDR3 is 14 residues. For the CDR3, the DNA is TGCAGTGCTAGAGATCGGGACAGATACAATGAGCAGTTCTTC. Protein product: CSARDRDRYNEQFF.

The chain is built from TRBV20-1 and TRBJ2-7; no firm D call. Germline V gene lookup returns CDR1 DFQATT and CDR2 SNEGSKA (reference sequence). The CDR3 extends over 11 amino acids. The CDR3 loop reads CSAPLGYEQYF. Written as DNA, the CDR3 is TGCAGCGCTCCCCTCGGGTACGAGCAGTACTTC.

V and J are TRBV11-2 and TRBJ1-5; D is unclear. Trimming left V 5 bases short and J 6 bases short, with 11 bases between. This CDR3 has 13 amino acids. Germline V gene lookup returns CDR1 SGHAT and CDR2 FQNNGV. The CDR3 reads CASSLRWGQPQHF. In DNA, the CDR3 is TGTGCCAGCAGCCTCCGGTGGGGTCAGCCCCAGCATTTT. The full variable domain, completed using reference TRBV11-2 and TRBJ1-5, is EAGVAQSPRYKIIEKRQSVAFWCNPISGHATLYWYQQILGQGPKLLIQFQNNGVVDDSQLPKDRFSAERLKGVDSTLKIQPAKLEDSAVYLCASSLRWGQPQHFGDGTRLSIL.

The chain joins TRBV7-2 to TRBJ2-1; 10 nucleotides line up with TRBD1. Germline CDR1 SGHTA, CDR2 FQGNSA. The CDR3 runs to 14 residues. J lost 7 bases, V lost 7 bases, and 7 bases had no gene match. The DNA of the CDR3 is TGTGCCAGCAAGCTTGGGACAGGGGCGAATGAGCAGTTCTTC. Its protein is CASKLGTGANEQFF.

This clonotype was seen at least ten times. This sequence joins TRBV30 and TRBJ2-3; unclear D gene. The CDR3 is made up of 16 amino acids. Germline V lookup: CDR1 GTSNPN, CDR2 SVGIG (reference sequence). V was trimmed by 4 bases and J by 0 bases, leaving 17 bases between them. The CDR3 region has the DNA TGTGCCTGGATCCCAGCCGGCCTCCGGAGCACAGATACGCAGTATTTT. It yields the protein CAWIPAGLRSTDTQYF.

The CDR3 loop reads CASSGNRGDEQFF. The CDR3 DNA is TGTGCCAGCAGTGGGAACAGGGGCGATGAGCAGTTCTTC. This chain uses TRBV6-1 with TRBJ2-1; 7 nucleotides align to TRBD1. The CDR3 spans 13 residues. The V gene's germline CDR1 is MNHNS and CDR2 SASEGT. V lost 4 bases to trimming and J lost 8 bases; unmatched junction nucleotides: 5.

The chain recombines TRBV28 with TRBJ2-3; 9 bases are a match to TRBD2. The CDR3 consists of 14 residues. J was trimmed by 6 bases and V by 3 bases; bases with no gene match: 4. CDR1 and CDR2 (germline): MDHEN, SYDVKM. The CDR3 spells CASSFSGRGDTQYF. As DNA, the CDR3 is TGTGCCAGCAGTTTTAGCGGGAGAGGGGATACGCAGTATTTT.

The genes are TRBV29-1 and TRBJ2-4; D remains unclear. The CDR3 is made up of 11 amino acids. Deletions cut 7 bases from V and 6 bases from J, with 10 bases between. CDR1 and CDR2 from the germline V gene are SQVTM and ANQGSEA. The CDR3 sequence is CSAEKTNIQYF. The DNA of the CDR3 is TGCAGCGCCGAGAAAACAAACATTCAGTACTTC.

The chain employs TRBV7-9 and TRBJ2-5; 7 bases agree with TRBD2. Germline-derived CDR1 and CDR2 are SEHNR and FQNEAQ (reference sequence). This CDR3 has 14 residues. Losses at the gene ends were 5 bases for V and 4 bases for J; bases not matched to a gene: 7. The CDR3 DNA follows: TGTGCCAGCAGCCCCTGGACTAGTATAGAGACCCAGTACTTC. Protein sequence: CASSPWTSIETQYF.

This clonotype was observed many times. The chain links TRBV11-2 to TRBJ1-1, with 7 bases matching TRBD1. This CDR3 comprises 13 residues. The germline V gene encodes CDR1 SGHAT and CDR2 FQNNGV. With 5 bases clipped from V and 4 bases from J, the junction kept 4 bases outside the gene matches. The CDR3 here is CASSRQGPTEAFF. As DNA, the CDR3 is TGTGCCAGCAGCCGACAGGGCCCCACTGAAGCTTTCTTT.

The rearrangement uses TRBV24-1 and TRBJ2-3; TRBD2 aligns across 10 bases. Germline CDR1 and CDR2: KGHDR and SFDVKD. V was clipped by 4 bases and J by 3 bases; unmatched bases: 3. The CDR3 sequence is 15 residues long. The CDR3 region has the DNA TGTGCCACCAGTGAGTCTAGCGGGAGTACAGATACGCAGTATTTT. It specifies CATSESSGSTDTQYF.

This clonotype was seen at least ten times. The chain uses TRBV2 and TRBJ1-1; D uncertain. Germline values: CDR1 SNHLY, CDR2 FYNNEI. The CDR3 totals 15 residues. V lost 2 bases to trimming and J lost 0 bases, with 10 bases between them. Here the CDR3 reads CASSEIRALNTEAFF. The CDR3 nucleotides read TGTGCCAGCAGTGAAATAAGGGCACTGAACACTGAAGCTTTCTTT.

V usage is TRBV29-1 and J usage is TRBJ1-1; D unclear. Trimming took off 4 bases at V and 2 bases at J, with 11 bases between the two ends. The CDR3 loop spans 13 amino acids. From germline, CDR1 is SQVTM and CDR2 ANQGSEA. CDR3 sequence (DNA): TGCAGCGTTGTGGCCTCATTAAACACTGAAGCTTTCTTT. It specifies CSVVASLNTEAFF.

There are many counts of this clonotype. This chain connects TRBV9 to TRBJ2-7; 7 nucleotides align to TRBD1. This CDR3 is built from 15 residues. Germline trimming cut 4 bases from V and 2 bases from J; bases unmatched to any gene: 9. The germline V gene has CDR1 SGDLS and CDR2 YYNGEE. CDR3 nucleotides: TGTGCCAGCAGCACCGGGGACAGTCGGGCCTACGAGCAGTACTTC. Protein: CASSTGDSRAYEQYF.

The chain has TRBV5-1 and TRBJ2-5; unclear D gene. The CDR3 extends over 14 amino acids. Germline-derived CDR1 and CDR2 are SGHRS and YFSETQ. Trimming took 2 bases from V and 1 from J, leaving 9 bases between them. In DNA, the CDR3 is TGCGCCAGCAGCTTCATCGGGTCCCAAGAGACCCAGTACTTC. Translation gives CASSFIGSQETQYF.

The chain combines TRBV11-3 with TRBJ2-1; D might be TRBD1 or TRBD2, each matching 5 bases. CDR1 is SGHNT and CDR2 is YENEEA in the germline V gene. The CDR3 covers 13 residues. Deletions cut 8 bases from V and 8 bases from J, with 16 bases between. CDR3 nucleotide sequence: TGTGCCAGCGGCCCAGGGACGGCCGATGAGCAGTTCTTC. Protein product: CASGPGTADEQFF. The variable domain in full, with the rest retrieved from reference TRBV11-3 and TRBJ2-1, is EAGVVQSPRYKIIEKKQPVAFWCNPISGHNTLYWYLQNLGQGPELLIRYENEEAVDDSQLPKDRFSAERLKGVDSTLKIQPAELGDSAVYLCASGPGTADEQFFGPGTRLTVL.

This clonotype appeared many times. The chain has TRBV28 and TRBJ2-7; no clear D. The CDR3 runs to 11 residues. Between the trimmed V and J ends, which lost 6 bases and 3 bases, there was a span of 6 bases. Germline V lookup: CDR1 MDHEN, CDR2 SYDVKM. DNA of the CDR3: TGTGCCAGCAGCCGAAACTACGAGCAGTACTTC. Translation: CASSRNYEQYF.

This clonotype was recorded many times. The chain carries TRBV28 and TRBJ2-1, with D perhaps being TRBD1 or TRBD2 (5 bases each). Germline V lookup: CDR1 MDHEN, CDR2 SYDVKM. The V end lost 7 bases, the J end lost 0 bases, and 16 bases lay between the germline ends. CDR3 length: 16 residues. This chain's CDR3 is CASIGSAGSSYNEQFF. Written as DNA, the CDR3 is TGTGCCAGCATCGGATCGGCAGGGAGCTCCTACAATGAGCAGTTCTTC.